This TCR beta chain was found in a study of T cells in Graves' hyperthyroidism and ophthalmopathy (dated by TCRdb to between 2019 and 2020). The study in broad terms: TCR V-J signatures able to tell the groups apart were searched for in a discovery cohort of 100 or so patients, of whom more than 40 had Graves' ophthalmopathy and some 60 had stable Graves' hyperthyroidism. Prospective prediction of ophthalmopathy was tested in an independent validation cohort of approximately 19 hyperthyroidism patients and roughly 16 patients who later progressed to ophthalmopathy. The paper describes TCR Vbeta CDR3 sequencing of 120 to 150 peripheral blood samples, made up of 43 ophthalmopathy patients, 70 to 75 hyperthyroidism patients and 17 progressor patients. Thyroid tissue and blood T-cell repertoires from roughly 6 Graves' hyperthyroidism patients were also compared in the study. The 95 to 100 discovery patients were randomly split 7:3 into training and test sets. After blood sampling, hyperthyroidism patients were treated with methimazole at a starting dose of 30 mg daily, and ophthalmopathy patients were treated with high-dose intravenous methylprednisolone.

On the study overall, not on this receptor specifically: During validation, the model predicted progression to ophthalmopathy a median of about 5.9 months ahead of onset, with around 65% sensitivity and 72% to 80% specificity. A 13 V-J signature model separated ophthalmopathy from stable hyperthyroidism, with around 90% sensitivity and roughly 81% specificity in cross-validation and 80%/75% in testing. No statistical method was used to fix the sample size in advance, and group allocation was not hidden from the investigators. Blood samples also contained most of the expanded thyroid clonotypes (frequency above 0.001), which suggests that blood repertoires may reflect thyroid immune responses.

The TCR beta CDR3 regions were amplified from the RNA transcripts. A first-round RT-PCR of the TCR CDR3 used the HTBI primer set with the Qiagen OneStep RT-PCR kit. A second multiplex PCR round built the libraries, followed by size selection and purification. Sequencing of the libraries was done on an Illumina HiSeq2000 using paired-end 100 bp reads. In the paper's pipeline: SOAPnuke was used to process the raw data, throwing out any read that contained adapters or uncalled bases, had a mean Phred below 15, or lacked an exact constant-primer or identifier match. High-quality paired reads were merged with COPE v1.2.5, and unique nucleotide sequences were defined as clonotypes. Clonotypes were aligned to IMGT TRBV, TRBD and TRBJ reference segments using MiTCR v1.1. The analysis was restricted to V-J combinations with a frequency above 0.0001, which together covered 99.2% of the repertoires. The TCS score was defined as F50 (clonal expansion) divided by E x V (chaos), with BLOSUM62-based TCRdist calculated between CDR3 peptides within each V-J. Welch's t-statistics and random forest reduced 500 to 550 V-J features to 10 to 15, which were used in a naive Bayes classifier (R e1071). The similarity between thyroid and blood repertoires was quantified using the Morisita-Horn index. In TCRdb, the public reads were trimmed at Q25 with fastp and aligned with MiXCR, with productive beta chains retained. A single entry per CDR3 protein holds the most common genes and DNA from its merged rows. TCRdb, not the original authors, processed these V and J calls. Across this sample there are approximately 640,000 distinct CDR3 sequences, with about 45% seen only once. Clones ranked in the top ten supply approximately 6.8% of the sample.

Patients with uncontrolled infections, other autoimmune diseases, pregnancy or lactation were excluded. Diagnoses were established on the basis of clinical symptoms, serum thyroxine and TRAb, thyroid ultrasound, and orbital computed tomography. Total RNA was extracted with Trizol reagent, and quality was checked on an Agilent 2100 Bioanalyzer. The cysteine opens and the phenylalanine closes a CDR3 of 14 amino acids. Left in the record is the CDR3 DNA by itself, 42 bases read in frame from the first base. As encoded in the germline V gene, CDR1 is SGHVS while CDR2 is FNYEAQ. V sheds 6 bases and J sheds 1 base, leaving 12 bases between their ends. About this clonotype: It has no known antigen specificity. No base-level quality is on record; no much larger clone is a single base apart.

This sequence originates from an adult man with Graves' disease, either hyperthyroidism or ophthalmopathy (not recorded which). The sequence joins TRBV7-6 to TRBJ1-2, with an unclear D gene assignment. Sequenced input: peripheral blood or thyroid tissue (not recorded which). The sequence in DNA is TGTGCCAGCAGTTTTTATCCGATTAACTATGGCTACACCTTC. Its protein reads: CASSFYPINYGYTF.